The next 6 T cell receptor beta chains were all read from a single sample in a study of blood T cell repertoires in COVID-19. This table comes from immunoSEQ multiplex PCR, and its TCRdb copy is limited to in-frame clones, with some not included. The sample carries about 160,000 clones, 80% to 90% recorded once. The sample taken for sequencing was peripheral blood. Receptors originate from a man in his forties with acute or convalescent COVID-19.

This clone appeared a single time. The chain uses TRBV6-6 and TRBJ2-3; a possible D gene is TRBD2 (6 bases). The ends were cut back, 6 bases at V and 0 bases at J, with 13 bases in the middle. The length of the CDR3 is 15 residues. CDR1 is MNHNY, CDR2 SVGAGI, per germline (reference sequence). This chain's CDR3 is CASSPPGASTDTQYF. CDR3 coding DNA: TGTGCCAGCAGCCCCCCGGGAGCAAGCACAGATACGCAGTATTTT.

The chain joins TRBV6-5 to TRBJ1-3; D gene ambiguous. This CDR3 comprises 15 residues. Trimming removed 2 bases from V and 4 bases from J, with 12 bases in between. Germline lookup yields CDR1 MNHEY and CDR2 SVGAGI. The CDR3: CASSYGGVTGNTIYF. For the CDR3, the DNA is TGTGCCAGCAGTTACGGCGGGGTAACGGGAAACACCATATATTTT.

There are a few counts of this clone. The genes are TRBV7-3 and TRBJ2-3; tentatively, D is TRBD2 (5 bases). CDR1 and CDR2 from the germline V gene are SGHTA and FQGTGA. CDR3 length equals 14 residues. The ends were cut back, 8 bases at V and 2 bases at J, with 14 bases in the middle. CDR3 residues: CASSRAGNTDTQYF. The DNA for the CDR3 is TGTGCCAGCTCGCGGGCAGGTAACACAGATACGCAGTATTTT. Filled out from reference TRBV7-3 and TRBJ2-3, the complete variable domain reads GAGVSQTPSNKVTEKGKYVELRCDPISGHTALYWYRQSLGQGPEFLIYFQGTGAADDSGLPNDRFFAVRPEGSVSTLKIQRTERGDSAVYLCASSRAGNTDTQYFGPGTRLTVL.

This clone was seen a handful of times. The chain combines TRBV7-9 with TRBJ1-1, with a weak D call TRBD1 (5 bases). Germline V gives CDR1 SEHNR, CDR2 FQNEAQ (reference sequence). This CDR3 is built from 14 residues. The V end was cut by 3 bases, the J end by 6 bases, with 14 bases between. CDR3 loop: CASSLLVLGAEAFF. The CDR3 coding sequence is TGTGCCAGCAGCTTGTTAGTTTTAGGGGCTGAAGCTTTCTTT.

The rearrangement uses TRBV5-1 and TRBJ1-1; the match to TRBD1 covers 10 bases. The CDR3 length is 13 residues. V lost 4 bases to trimming and J lost 5 bases; unmatched junction nucleotides: 2. Germline-derived CDR1 and CDR2 are SGHRS and YFSETQ. As DNA, the CDR3 is TGCGCCAGCAGCGGGACAGGGGTGACTGAAGCTTTCTTT. Its protein is CASSGTGVTEAFF.

As for this clone: One end of the junction fails to match germline, which may point to a read error. The chain employs TRBV9 and TRBJ1-1; 8 bases match TRBD1. Germline loops: CDR1 SGDLS, CDR2 YYNGEE. The CDR3 contains 14 residues. CDR3 amino acids: CASSATAGQGRKVF. The CDR3 DNA is TGTGCCAGCAGCGCGACTGCTGGACAGGGTAGAAAGGTATTT.